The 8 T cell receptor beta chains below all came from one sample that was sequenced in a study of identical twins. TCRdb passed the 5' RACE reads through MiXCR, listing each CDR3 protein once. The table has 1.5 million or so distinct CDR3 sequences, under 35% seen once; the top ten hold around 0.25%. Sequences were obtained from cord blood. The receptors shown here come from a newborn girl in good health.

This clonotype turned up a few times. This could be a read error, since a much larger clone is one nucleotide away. The CDR3 protein is CAISYQETQYF. The CDR3 DNA reads TGTGCCATCAGTTACCAAGAGACCCAGTACTTC. V and J are TRBV10-3 and TRBJ2-5; D gene uncertain. The CDR3 sequence is 11 residues long. Germline V CDR1 and CDR2: ENHRY, SYGVKD. V was clipped by 5 bases and J by 0 bases, with 1 base between them.

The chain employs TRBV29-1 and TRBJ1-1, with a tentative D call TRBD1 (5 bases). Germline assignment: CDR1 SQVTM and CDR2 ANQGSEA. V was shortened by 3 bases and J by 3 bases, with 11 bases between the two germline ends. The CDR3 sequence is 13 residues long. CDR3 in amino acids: CSVEGTMDTEAFF. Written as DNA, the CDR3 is TGCAGCGTTGAGGGGACTATGGACACTGAAGCTTTCTTT.

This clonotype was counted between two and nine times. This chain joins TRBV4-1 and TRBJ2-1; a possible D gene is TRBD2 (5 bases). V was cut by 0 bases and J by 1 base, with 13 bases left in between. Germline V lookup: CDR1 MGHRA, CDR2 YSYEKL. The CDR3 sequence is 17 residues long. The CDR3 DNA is TGCGCCAGCAGCCAAGATCCCCTAGCAATATCCTACAATGAGCAGTTCTTC. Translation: CASSQDPLAISYNEQFF.

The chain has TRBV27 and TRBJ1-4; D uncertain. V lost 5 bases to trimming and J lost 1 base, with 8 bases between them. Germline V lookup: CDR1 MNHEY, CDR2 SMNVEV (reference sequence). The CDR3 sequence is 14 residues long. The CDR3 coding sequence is TGTGCCAGCAGTCGAGCAGGAACTAATGAAAAACTGTTTTTT. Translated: CASSRAGTNEKLFF.

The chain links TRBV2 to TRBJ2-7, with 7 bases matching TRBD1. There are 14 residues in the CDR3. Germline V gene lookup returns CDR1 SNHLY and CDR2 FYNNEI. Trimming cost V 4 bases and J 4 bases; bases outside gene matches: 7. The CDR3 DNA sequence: TGTGCCAGCAGTGCGGCCGGACAGGAGTACGAGCAGTACTTC. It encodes CASSAAGQEYEQYF. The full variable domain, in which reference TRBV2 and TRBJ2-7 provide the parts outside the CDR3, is EPEVTQTPSHQVTQMGQEVILRCVPISNHLYFYWYRQILGQKVEFLVSFYNNEISEKSEIFDDQFSVERPDGSNFTLKIRSTKLEDSAMYFCASSAAGQEYEQYFGPGTRLTVT.

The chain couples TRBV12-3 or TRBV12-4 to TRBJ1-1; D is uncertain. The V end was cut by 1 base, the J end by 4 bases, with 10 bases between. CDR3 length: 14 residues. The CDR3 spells CASSLVEGSTEAFF. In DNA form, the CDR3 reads TGTGCCAGCAGTTTAGTGGAAGGGTCCACTGAAGCTTTCTTT.

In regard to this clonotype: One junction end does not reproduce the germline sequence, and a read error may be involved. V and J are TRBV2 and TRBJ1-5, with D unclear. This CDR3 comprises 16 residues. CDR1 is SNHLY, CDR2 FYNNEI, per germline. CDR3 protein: CASSELGSHSDQPQHF. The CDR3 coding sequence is TGTGCCAGCAGTGAATTGGGCAGCCATAGCGATCAGCCCCAGCATTTT.

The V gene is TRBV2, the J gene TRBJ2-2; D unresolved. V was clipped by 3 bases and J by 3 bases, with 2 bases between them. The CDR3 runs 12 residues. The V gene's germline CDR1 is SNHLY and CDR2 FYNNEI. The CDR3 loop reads CASSDHTGELFF. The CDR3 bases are TGTGCCAGCAGTGACCACACCGGGGAGCTGTTTTTT.